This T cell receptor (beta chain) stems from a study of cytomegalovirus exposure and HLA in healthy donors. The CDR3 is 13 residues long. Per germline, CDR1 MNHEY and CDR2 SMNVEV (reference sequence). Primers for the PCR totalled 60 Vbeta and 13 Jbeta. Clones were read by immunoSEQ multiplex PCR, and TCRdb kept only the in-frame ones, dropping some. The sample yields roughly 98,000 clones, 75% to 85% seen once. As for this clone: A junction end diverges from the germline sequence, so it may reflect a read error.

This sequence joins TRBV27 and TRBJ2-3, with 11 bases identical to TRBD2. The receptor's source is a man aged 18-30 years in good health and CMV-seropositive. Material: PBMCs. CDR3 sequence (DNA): TGTGCCACCCTAGCGGGGGGCACCGATACGCAGTATTTT. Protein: CATLAGGTDTQYF.